This TCR beta chain was retrieved from a study of high-grade serous ovarian cancer treatment subgroups. Overall study: Each sample yielded on average around 7,000 unique TCR beta rearrangements from 12,000 to 15,000 reads. Study-level results: Different patients shared almost no repertoire; same-patient tumors shared roughly 0.1 to 0.8.

CDR1 and CDR2 from the germline V gene are SGDLS and YYNGEE. The CDR3 is 16 residues long. Deletions cut 6 bases from V and 0 bases from J, with 16 bases between. Regarding this clone: Its antigen is as yet unknown.

Tumor tissue was taken before any definitive surgery or chemotherapy was given. Data came from immunoSEQ multiplex PCR; TCRdb stores just in-frame clones and leaves some out. The sample has around 4,500 clones, 78% seen once. The specimen sequenced was tumor tissue. This TCR came from a human donor with high-grade serous ovarian cancer. V is TRBV9 and J is TRBJ1-3, with D possibly being TRBD1 (6 bases). In nucleotides, the CDR3 is TGTGCCAGCACCACGAGGGGGGACTCCTCTGGAAACACCATATATTTT. It codes for CASTTRGDSSGNTIYF.